A selection of T cell receptor beta chains follows, all from one sample in a study of blood T cell repertoires in COVID-19. Data came from immunoSEQ multiplex PCR; TCRdb stores just in-frame clones and leaves some out. The repertoire holds around 230,000 clones, with more than 75% as singletons. Sequenced material: PBMCs or T cells enriched from blood (not recorded which). These receptors were taken from a woman aged 40-49 years with acute COVID-19. The CDR3 runs from the conserved cysteine through the conserved F or W. D genes are given only for firm matches. Part of the rows lack a size; the others show once, few, many or a class for expanded clones.

V gene,J gene,D gene,clone size,CDR3 length,CDR3 DNA,CDR3 protein
TRBV27,TRBJ1-1,NA,NA,13,TGTGCCAGCAGTTTTAGCCCCACAACTGAAGCTTTCTTT,CASSFSPTTEAFF
TRBV18,TRBJ2-5,TRBD2,once,16,TGTGCCAGCTCACCACCGAGCGGGAGAGTGGGAGAGACCCAGTACTTC,CASSPPSGRVGETQYF
TRBV7-3,TRBJ2-7,TRBD2,NA,15,TGTGCCAGCAGCACGGGACTAGCGGGAGTCAACGAGCAGTACTTC,CASSTGLAGVNEQYF
TRBV18,TRBJ2-1,NA,NA,16,TGTGCCAGCTCACCCCTGGCTAGTCAGTACTACAATGAGCAGTTCTTC,CASSPLASQYYNEQFF
TRBV18,TRBJ2-7,TRBD2,NA,16,TGTGCCAGCTCAGTGGGACTAGCGGGGAGCTCCTACGAGCAGTACTTC,CASSVGLAGSSYEQYF
TRBV29-1,TRBJ2-3,TRBD1,NA,13,TGCAGCGTCCGACAGGGGAGCACAGATACGCAGTATTTT,CSVRQGSTDTQYF
TRBV11-3,TRBJ2-1,TRBD2,NA,15,TGTGCCAGCAGCTTATTAGCGGGAGGGTTGAATGAGCAGTTCTTC,CASSLLAGGLNEQFF
TRBV3-1/TRBV3-2,TRBJ2-1,NA,NA,16,TGTGCCAGCAGCCATCCACAGGAGAGCTCCTACAATGAGCAGTTCTTC,CASSHPQESSYNEQFF
TRBV7-9,TRBJ2-3,TRBD1,NA,14,TGTGCCAGCAGCTGGGACAGCCACACAGATACGCAGTATTTT,CASSWDSHTDTQYF
TRBV3-1/TRBV3-2,TRBJ1-5,TRBD1,NA,16,TGTGCCAGCAGCCTCTCGACAGGGGCTTTGAATCAGCCCCAGCATTTT,CASSLSTGALNQPQHF
TRBV6-1,TRBJ2-7,TRBD1,NA,15,TGTGCCAGCAGTGAGACCGGGACAGGGATCTACGAGCAGTACTTC,CASSETGTGIYEQYF
TRBV19,TRBJ2-2,TRBD2,once,18,TGTGCCAGTACCACCCCGGGAGGGGGGCGGGCTAACACCGGGGAGCTGTTTTTT,CASTTPGGGRANTGELFF
TRBV7-8,TRBJ1-1,NA,NA,14,TGTGCCAGCAGCCTGATGCCGGGGAACACTGAAGCTTTCTTT,CASSLMPGNTEAFF
TRBV27,TRBJ2-1,TRBD2,NA,15,TGTGCCAGCAGTTCAACTAGCGGGAGTTACACTGAGCAGTTCTTC,CASSSTSGSYTEQFF
TRBV5-1,TRBJ2-3,TRBD1,NA,14,TGCGCCAGCAGCCGGGGGACAGGGGTTGATACGCAGTATTTT,CASSRGTGVDTQYF
TRBV19,TRBJ1-5,TRBD1,NA,15,TGTGCCAGTAGTATCGGACAGGGGGCATGGCAGCCCCAGCATTTT,CASSIGQGAWQPQHF
TRBV12-3/TRBV12-4,TRBJ2-1,TRBD2,NA,13,TGTGCCAGCAGTAAGCGGGGGTACAATGAGCAGTTCTTC,CASSKRGYNEQFF
TRBV18,TRBJ2-5,TRBD1,NA,16,TGTGCCAGCTCACCACCGTCAGGGGGCGGAGAGAAGACCCAGTACTTC,CASSPPSGGGEKTQYF
TRBV7-9,TRBJ2-5,TRBD2,NA,15,TGTGCCAGCAGCCAAGGACTAGCGGGTGAGGAGACCCAGTACTTC,CASSQGLAGEETQYF
TRBV9,TRBJ2-6,NA,NA,19,TGTGCCAGCAGCGTAGTGATAGCGGAGAGCATCTCTGGGGCCAACGTCCTGACTTTC,CASSVVIAESISGANVLTF
TRBV11-3,TRBJ2-5,NA,NA,15,TGTGCCAGCAGCTGGGGGGGGGCGTCCGGAGCGGCCCAGTACTTC,CASSWGGASGAAQYF
TRBV9,TRBJ2-7,NA,NA,18,TGTGCCAGCAGCGTAGGTCCGGAGGGCCATTCACCCAAATACGAGCAGTACTTC,CASSVGPEGHSPKYEQYF
TRBV5-1,TRBJ1-1,TRBD1,NA,15,TGCGCCAGCAGCTTAAGCAGGGGGCCCGACACTGAAGCTTTCTTT,CASSLSRGPDTEAFF
TRBV21-1,TRBJ2-1,NA,NA,15,TGTGCCAGCAGCAGGGGCCGACACCCCTACAATGAGCAGTTCTTC,CASSRGRHPYNEQFF
TRBV6-5,TRBJ1-5,NA,once,13,TGTGCCAGCAGTAGGACAGAATCACAGCCCCAGCATTTT,CASSRTESQPQHF
TRBV11-2,TRBJ2-7,TRBD2,NA,15,TGTGCCAGCAGCTTAGAACCTAGCGGGACCTACGAGCAGTACTTC,CASSLEPSGTYEQYF
TRBV4-2,TRBJ1-2,NA,few,15,TGTGCCAGCAGCCAAGAGATAAGGAGGTCTCATGGCTACACCTTC,CASSQEIRRSHGYTF
TRBV5-5,TRBJ2-5,NA,NA,14,TGTGCCAGCAGCCAATCCGACAGCCAAGAGACCCAGTACTTC,CASSQSDSQETQYF
TRBV27,TRBJ2-6,NA,NA,14,TGTGCCAGCAGTTTACAATCTGGGGCCAACGTCCTGACTTTC,CASSLQSGANVLTF
TRBV5-6,TRBJ1-5,TRBD1,NA,16,TGTGCCAGCAGCGTATTGGGACAGGGTTCGGATCAGCCCCAGCATTTT,CASSVLGQGSDQPQHF
TRBV6-1,TRBJ2-7,NA,NA,13,TGTGCCAGCAGTGAATCCGGGACTTACGAGCAGTACTTC,CASSESGTYEQYF
TRBV19,TRBJ1-5,NA,NA,15,TGTGCCAGTAGGCGGACAGATTATAGCAATCAGCCCCAGCATTTT,CASRRTDYSNQPQHF
TRBV7-8,TRBJ1-5,NA,NA,14,TGTGCCAGCAGCTTAGCTTCGGGATCTCAGCCCCAGCATTTT,CASSLASGSQPQHF
TRBV7-9,TRBJ2-2,NA,once,14,TGTGCCAGCAGCTCCGGTGGCGCTAGCGTAGAGCTGTTTTTT,CASSSGGASVELFF
TRBV2,TRBJ1-1,TRBD1,NA,17,TGTGCCAGCAGTGAAGAGCCCGACAGGGGCGGGAACACTGAAGCTTTCTTT,CASSEEPDRGGNTEAFF
TRBV3-1/TRBV3-2,TRBJ2-3,NA,NA,16,TGTGCCAGCAGCCAAGTGTCGGAGCCGAGCACAGATACGCAGTATTTT,CASSQVSEPSTDTQYF
TRBV21-1,TRBJ1-2,NA,NA,12,TGTGCCAGCACCCGGACAGTCTATGGCTACACCTTC,CASTRTVYGYTF
TRBV5-1,TRBJ1-5,NA,NA,13,TGCGCCAGCGCCGCGGATAGCAATCAGCCCCAGCATTTT,CASAADSNQPQHF
TRBV27,TRBJ2-3,NA,NA,16,TGTGCCAGCAGTTTATCGGGCAGGGTTAAGACAGATACGCAGTATTTT,CASSLSGRVKTDTQYF
TRBV6-1,TRBJ1-5,TRBD1,NA,16,TGTGCCAGCAGTGATGTGACAGGGGAGTACAATCAGCCCCAGCATTTT,CASSDVTGEYNQPQHF
TRBV24-1,TRBJ1-1,TRBD1,NA,13,TGTGCCACCAGTGAGGGGGACAGGGAGGAAGCTTTCTTT,CATSEGDREEAFF
TRBV27,TRBJ2-1,NA,NA,15,TGTGCCAGCAGTTCTTATACCGGGACCTACAATGAGCAGTTCTTC,CASSSYTGTYNEQFF
TRBV2,TRBJ2-1,TRBD2,NA,18,TGTGCCAGCAGCCAGTTCAAACCGGGACTAGTGTTGGCATATGAGCAGTTCTTC,CASSQFKPGLVLAYEQFF
TRBV6-5,TRBJ2-2,TRBD2,few,15,TGTGCCAGCAGCACTAGCGGGGGGAGGACCGGGGAGCTGTTTTTT,CASSTSGGRTGELFF
TRBV2,TRBJ2-7,NA,NA,14,TGTGCCAGCAAGGAGCTTGCGGAGAGAAGAGAGCAGTACTTC,CASKELAERREQYF
TRBV5-4,TRBJ2-5,TRBD2,NA,16,TGTGCCAGCAGCTTGTTTATTAGCGGGGGGGGAGAGACCCAGTACTTC,CASSLFISGGGETQYF
TRBV19,TRBJ2-2,NA,NA,16,TGTGCCAGTAGTAGGGTGGGGCGTCCGAACACCGGGGAGCTGTTTTTT,CASSRVGRPNTGELFF
TRBV5-1,TRBJ2-2,NA,NA,14,TGCGCCAGCAGTCGACAGCCTAACACCGGGGAGCTGTTTTTT,CASSRQPNTGELFF
TRBV5-1,TRBJ2-6,TRBD2,NA,20,TGCGCCAGCAGCTTGGTACCCAGGACTAGCGGACCCTCTGGGGCCAACGTCCTGACTTTC,CASSLVPRTSGPSGANVLTF
TRBV11-3,TRBJ2-1,TRBD1,NA,15,TGTGCCAGCAGCCCGACAGGGAGCTCCTACAATGAGCAGTTCTTC,CASSPTGSSYNEQFF
TRBV7-9,TRBJ2-5,TRBD2,NA,14,TGTGCCAGCAGTAAACTAGCGGCCCAAGAGACCCAGTACTTC,CASSKLAAQETQYF
TRBV12-5,TRBJ1-6,NA,NA,14,TGTGCTAGTGGTTGGGGGCTATATAATTCACCCCTCCACTTT,CASGWGLYNSPLHF
TRBV7-3,TRBJ1-1,TRBD1,NA,14,TGTGCCAGCAGTTCGGGACAGGGCGTCACTGAAGCTTTCTTT,CASSSGQGVTEAFF